What follows are 10 T cell receptor beta chains derived from one specimen sequenced in a study of T cells in Graves' hyperthyroidism and ophthalmopathy. Using RNA transcripts as the source, TCR beta CDR3 regions were amplified. HTBI primers were used for first-round RT-PCR of the TCR CDR3. In TCRdb, the multiplex PCR reads were re-called with MiXCR into one record per CDR3 protein. The sample carries some 510,000 distinct CDR3 sequences, 20% recorded once. The sequencing sample was made of blood. The source is a man aged 18 to 29 with Graves' hyperthyroidism.

The genes are TRBV30 and TRBJ1-3; D call uncertain. The germline V and J ends were trimmed by 5 bases and 5 bases, with 13 bases remaining between them. This CDR3 has 13 residues. The germline gives CDR1 GTSNPN, CDR2 SVGIG (reference sequence). CDR3 DNA sequence: TGTGCCTGGGGGCGCGAACTTAGAAACACCATATATTTT. It codes for CAWGRELRNTIYF.

This clonotype was seen ten or more times. The gene calls are TRBV6-2 or TRBV6-3 and TRBJ1-2, with 7 bases matching TRBD1. V was pared by 5 bases and J by 7 bases, with 4 bases of the junction left unmatched. CDR1 is MNHEY and CDR2 is SVGEGT in the germline V gene. This CDR3 contains 12 residues. The CDR3 reads CASSPGGIGYTF. The CDR3 DNA follows: TGTGCCAGCAGTCCAGGGGGAATTGGCTACACCTTC.

V usage is TRBV6-5 and J usage is TRBJ2-7, with D possibly being TRBD1 (5 bases). This CDR3 region has 17 residues. The germline V and J ends were trimmed by 2 bases and 2 bases, with 19 bases remaining between them. Germline V gene data show CDR1 as MNHEY and CDR2 as SVGAGI. The CDR3 sequence: CASSYTPRRAETYEQYF. CDR3 nucleotides: TGTGCCAGCAGTTACACCCCCCGCAGGGCCGAAACCTACGAGCAGTACTTC.

This clonotype was observed a few times. The chain couples TRBV11-2 to TRBJ2-7; 12 positions match TRBD2. The CDR3 spans 15 residues. V shed 3 bases and J 2 bases; nucleotides not matched to a gene: 2. Germline loops: CDR1 SGHAT, CDR2 FQNNGV. CDR3: CASSFASGRAYEQYF. The CDR3 nucleotides are TGTGCCAGCAGCTTCGCTAGCGGGAGGGCCTACGAGCAGTACTTC.

This clonotype was counted at least ten times. The rearrangement links TRBV28 to TRBJ1-5; D might be TRBD1 (5 bases). Trimming stripped 8 bases from V and 1 base from J, with 18 bases between. Looked up from germline, CDR1 is MDHEN and CDR2 is SYDVKM. This CDR3 is built from 16 residues. CDR3 nucleotides: TGTGCCAGCTCCTTCCGGGGGTTTCGGAGCAATCAGCCCCAGCATTTT. This codes for CASSFRGFRSNQPQHF.

The sample holds many counts of this clonotype. This chain uses TRBV2 with TRBJ2-4; 7 bases align to TRBD1. The CDR3 sequence is 14 residues long. After removal of 6 bases from V and 1 base from J, the junction contained 3 bases not matched to a gene. From germline, CDR1 is SNHLY and CDR2 FYNNEI. DNA of the CDR3: TGTGCCAGCAGAGACAGGGAGGCCAAAAACATTCAGTACTTC. It codes for CASRDREAKNIQYF.

This clonotype came up many times. The chain combines TRBV12-3 or TRBV12-4 with TRBJ2-5, with 9 bases identical to TRBD1. The CDR3 has 15 residues. Trimming at V came to 6 bases and at J to 2 bases, leaving 7 bases not matched to a gene. This CDR3 reads CASSSRQGEQETQYF. CDR3 DNA: TGTGCCAGCAGCTCAAGACAGGGGGAACAAGAGACCCAGTACTTC.

This clonotype was detected ten times or more. The rearrangement uses TRBV28 and TRBJ2-4, with D possibly being TRBD2 (6 bases). V lost 3 bases and J lost 4, with 7 bases in between. Germline V lookup: CDR1 MDHEN, CDR2 SYDVKM. The CDR3 spans 13 residues. In DNA, the CDR3 is TGTGCCAGCAGTTTGGGAGGAAAAAACATTCAGTACTTC. Amino acid sequence: CASSLGGKNIQYF.

This rearrangement joins TRBV10-2 to TRBJ1-6; D unclear. Germline V lookup: CDR1 WSHSY, CDR2 SAAADI. The V and J ends lost 0 bases and 9 bases respectively, with 12 bases between them. The CDR3 covers 15 residues. The CDR3 is CASSESNGVGSPLHF. The CDR3 bases are TGCGCCAGCAGTGAGTCGAACGGGGTGGGTTCACCCCTCCACTTT.

This clonotype was recorded at least ten times. The chain employs TRBV28 and TRBJ1-5; 8 positions agree with TRBD1. There are 15 residues in the CDR3. Germline V gene lookup returns CDR1 MDHEN and CDR2 SYDVKM. J gave up 10 bases and V 5 bases, and 13 bases lay outside the gene matches. The CDR3 protein is CASSPSQGAVTPQHF. The CDR3 DNA reads as TGTGCCAGCAGTCCATCTCAGGGGGCCGTAACACCCCAGCATTTT.